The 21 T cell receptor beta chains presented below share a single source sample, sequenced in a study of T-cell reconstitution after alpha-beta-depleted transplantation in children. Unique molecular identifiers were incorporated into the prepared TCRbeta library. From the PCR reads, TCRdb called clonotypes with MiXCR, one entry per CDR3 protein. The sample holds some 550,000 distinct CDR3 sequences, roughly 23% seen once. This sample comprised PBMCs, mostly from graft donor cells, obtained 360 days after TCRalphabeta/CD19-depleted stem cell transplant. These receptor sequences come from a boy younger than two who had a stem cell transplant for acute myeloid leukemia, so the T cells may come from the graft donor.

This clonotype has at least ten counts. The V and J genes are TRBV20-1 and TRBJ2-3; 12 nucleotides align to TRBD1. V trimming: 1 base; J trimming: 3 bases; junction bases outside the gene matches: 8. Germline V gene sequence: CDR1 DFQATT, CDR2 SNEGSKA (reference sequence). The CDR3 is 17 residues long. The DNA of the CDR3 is TGCAGTGCTAGAGCGGGGTGGGGACAGGGGGCTACAGATACGCAGTATTTT. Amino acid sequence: CSARAGWGQGATDTQYF.

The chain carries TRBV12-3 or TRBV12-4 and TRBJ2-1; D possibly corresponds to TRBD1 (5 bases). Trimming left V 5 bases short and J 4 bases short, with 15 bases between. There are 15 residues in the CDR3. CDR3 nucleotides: TGTGCCAGCAGTACCCAAGGGGCCGGGTACAATGAGCAGTTCTTC. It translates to CASSTQGAGYNEQFF.

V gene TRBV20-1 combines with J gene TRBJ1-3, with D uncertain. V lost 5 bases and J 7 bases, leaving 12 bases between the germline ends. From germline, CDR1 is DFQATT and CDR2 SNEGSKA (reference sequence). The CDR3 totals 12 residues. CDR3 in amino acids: CSARGDGNTIYF. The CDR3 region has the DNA TGCAGTGCTCGCGGAGACGGGAACACCATATATTTT.

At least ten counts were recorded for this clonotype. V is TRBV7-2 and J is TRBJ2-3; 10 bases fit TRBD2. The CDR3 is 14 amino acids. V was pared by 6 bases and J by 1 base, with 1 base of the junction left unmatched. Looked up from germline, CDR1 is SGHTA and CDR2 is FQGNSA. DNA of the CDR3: TGTGCCAGCAGTGGGACTAGCGGCACAGATACGCAGTATTTT. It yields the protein CASSGTSGTDTQYF.

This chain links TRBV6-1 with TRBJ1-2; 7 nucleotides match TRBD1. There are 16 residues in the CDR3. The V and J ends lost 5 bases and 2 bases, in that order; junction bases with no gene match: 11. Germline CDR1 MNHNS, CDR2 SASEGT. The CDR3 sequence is CASSLPPNRGNYGYTF. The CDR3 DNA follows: TGTGCCAGCAGTCTCCCTCCTAACAGGGGCAACTATGGCTACACCTTC.

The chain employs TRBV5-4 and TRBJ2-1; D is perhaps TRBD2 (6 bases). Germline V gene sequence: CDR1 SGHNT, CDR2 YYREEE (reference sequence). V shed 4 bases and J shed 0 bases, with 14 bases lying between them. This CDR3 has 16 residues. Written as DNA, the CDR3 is TGTGCCAGCAGCCACGGGACTTATACCTCCTACAATGAGCAGTTCTTC. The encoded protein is CASSHGTYTSYNEQFF.

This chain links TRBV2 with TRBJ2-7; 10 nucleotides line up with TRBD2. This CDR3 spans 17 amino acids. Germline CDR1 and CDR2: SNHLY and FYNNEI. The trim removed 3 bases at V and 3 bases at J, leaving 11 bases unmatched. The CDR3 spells CASSENVDGLADYEQYV. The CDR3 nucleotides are TGTGCCAGCAGTGAGAATGTTGACGGACTAGCGGACTACGAGCAGTACGTC.

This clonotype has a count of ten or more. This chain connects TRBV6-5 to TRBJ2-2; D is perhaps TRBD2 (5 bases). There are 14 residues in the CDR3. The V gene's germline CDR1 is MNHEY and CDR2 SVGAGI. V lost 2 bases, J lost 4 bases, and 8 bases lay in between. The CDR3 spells CASSYEGSTGELFF. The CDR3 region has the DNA TGTGCCAGCAGTTACGAGGGATCCACCGGGGAGCTGTTTTTT.

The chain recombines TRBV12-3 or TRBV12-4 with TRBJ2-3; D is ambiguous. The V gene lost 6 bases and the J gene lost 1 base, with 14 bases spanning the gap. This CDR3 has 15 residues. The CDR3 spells CASRPPRSGTDTQYF. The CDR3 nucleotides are TGTGCCAGCAGACCGCCCAGATCCGGCACAGATACGCAGTATTTT.

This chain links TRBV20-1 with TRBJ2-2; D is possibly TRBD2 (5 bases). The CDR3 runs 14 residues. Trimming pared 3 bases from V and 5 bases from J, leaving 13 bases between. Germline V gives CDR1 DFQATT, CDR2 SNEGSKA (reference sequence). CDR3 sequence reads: CSARSPRVTGELFF. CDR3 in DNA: TGCAGTGCTAGGTCCCCGAGGGTGACCGGGGAGCTGTTTTTT.

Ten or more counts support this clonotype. CDR3 residues: CSAPGLALNEQFF. The CDR3 DNA follows: TGCAGTGCCCCGGGACTAGCTCTCAATGAGCAGTTCTTC. V gene TRBV20-1 combines with J gene TRBJ2-1, with 9 bases identical to TRBD2. The CDR3 sequence is 13 residues long. After removal of 6 bases from V and 6 bases from J, the junction contained 6 bases not matched to a gene. Germline V gene lookup returns CDR1 DFQATT and CDR2 SNEGSKA (reference sequence).

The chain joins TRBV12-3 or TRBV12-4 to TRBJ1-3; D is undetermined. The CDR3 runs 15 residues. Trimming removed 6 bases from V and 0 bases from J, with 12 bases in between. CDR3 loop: CASRRAGVSGNTIYF. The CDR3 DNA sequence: TGTGCCAGCAGGCGGGCCGGTGTCTCTGGAAACACCATATATTTT.

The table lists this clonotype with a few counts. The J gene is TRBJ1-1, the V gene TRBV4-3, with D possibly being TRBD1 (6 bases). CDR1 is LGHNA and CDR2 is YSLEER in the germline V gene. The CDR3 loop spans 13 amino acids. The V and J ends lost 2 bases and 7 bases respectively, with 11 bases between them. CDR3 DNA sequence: TGCGCCAGCAGCCAAAACACAGGGAATGAAGCTTTCTTT. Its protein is CASSQNTGNEAFF.

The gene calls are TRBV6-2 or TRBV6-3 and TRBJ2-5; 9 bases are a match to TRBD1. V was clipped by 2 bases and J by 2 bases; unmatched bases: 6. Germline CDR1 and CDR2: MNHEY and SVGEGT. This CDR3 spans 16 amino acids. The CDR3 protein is CASSYGDRGIQETQYF. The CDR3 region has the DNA TGTGCCAGCAGTTACGGCGACAGGGGGATTCAAGAGACCCAGTACTTC.

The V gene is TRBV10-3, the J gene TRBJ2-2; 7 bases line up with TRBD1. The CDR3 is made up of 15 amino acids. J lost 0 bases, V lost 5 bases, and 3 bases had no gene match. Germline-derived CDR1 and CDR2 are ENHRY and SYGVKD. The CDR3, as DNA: TGTGCCATCAGTCCGGGACAGACGAACACCGGGGAGCTGTTTTTT. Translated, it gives CAISPGQTNTGELFF.

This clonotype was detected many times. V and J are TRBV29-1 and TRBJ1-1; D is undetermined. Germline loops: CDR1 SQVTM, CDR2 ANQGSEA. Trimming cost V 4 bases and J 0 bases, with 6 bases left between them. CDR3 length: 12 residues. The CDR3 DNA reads TGCAGCGTTGTGCAGATGAACACTGAAGCTTTCTTT. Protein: CSVVQMNTEAFF.

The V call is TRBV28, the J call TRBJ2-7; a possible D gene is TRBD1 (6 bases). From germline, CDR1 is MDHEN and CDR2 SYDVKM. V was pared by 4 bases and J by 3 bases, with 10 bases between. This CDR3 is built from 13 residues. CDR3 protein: CASSSGQFYEQYV. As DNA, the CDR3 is TGTGCCAGCAGTTCGGGACAATTCTACGAGCAGTACGTC.

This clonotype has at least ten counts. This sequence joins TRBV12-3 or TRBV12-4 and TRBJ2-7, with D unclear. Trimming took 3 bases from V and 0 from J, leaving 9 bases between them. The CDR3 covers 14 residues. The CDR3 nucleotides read TGTGCCAGCAGTTTGGCCCGTAGCTCCTACGAGCAGTACTTC. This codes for CASSLARSSYEQYF.

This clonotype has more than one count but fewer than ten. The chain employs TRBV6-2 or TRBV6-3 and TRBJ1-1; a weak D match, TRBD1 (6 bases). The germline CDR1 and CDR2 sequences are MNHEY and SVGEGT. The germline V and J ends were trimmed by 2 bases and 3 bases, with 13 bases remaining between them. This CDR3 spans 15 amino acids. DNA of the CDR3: TGTGCCAGCAGTTACGCCCGGGGGGCGGACACTGAAGCTTTCTTT. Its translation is CASSYARGADTEAFF.

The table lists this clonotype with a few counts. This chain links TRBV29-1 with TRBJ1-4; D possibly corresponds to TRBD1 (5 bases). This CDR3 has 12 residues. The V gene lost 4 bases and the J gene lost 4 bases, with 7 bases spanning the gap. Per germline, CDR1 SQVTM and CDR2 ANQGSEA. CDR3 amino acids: CSVGQLNEKLFF. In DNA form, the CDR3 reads TGCAGCGTTGGACAGCTTAATGAAAAACTGTTTTTT.

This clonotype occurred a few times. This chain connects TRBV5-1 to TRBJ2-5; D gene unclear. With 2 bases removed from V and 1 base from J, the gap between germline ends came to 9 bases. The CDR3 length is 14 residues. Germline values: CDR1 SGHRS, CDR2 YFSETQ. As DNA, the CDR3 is TGCGCCAGCAGCTTATCGACAAGCCAAGAGACCCAGTACTTC. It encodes CASSLSTSQETQYF.